This passage covers 12 T cell receptor beta chains from one sample sequenced in a study of T cells in Graves' hyperthyroidism and ophthalmopathy. TCR beta CDR3 region amplification was performed from RNA transcripts. In the first-round RT-PCR of the TCR CDR3, the HTBI primer set was used. TCRdb reanalysed the multiplex PCR reads using MiXCR and keeps one entry per CDR3 protein. This table holds about 610,000 distinct CDR3 sequences, 14% to 15% found once. The sample consisted of blood. These receptors all stem from a woman aged 40-49 years with Graves' ophthalmopathy.

The rearrangement joins TRBV10-3 to TRBJ2-3; 8 bases are a match to TRBD2. This CDR3 is built from 16 residues. Germline-derived CDR1 and CDR2 are ENHRY and SYGVKD. Trimming cost V 4 bases and J 2 bases; bases outside gene matches: 8. CDR3: CAISASASGYTDTQYF. CDR3 bases: TGTGCCATCAGTGCTTCGGCTAGCGGGTACACAGATACGCAGTATTTT.

CDR3 in DNA: TGTGCCAGCAGCTTTGGACTAGCGGGACTAGTTAGCGACGAGCAGTACTTC. Protein product: CASSFGLAGLVSDEQYF. This sequence joins TRBV7-3 and TRBJ2-7; 12 bases map to TRBD2. The germline CDR1 and CDR2 sequences are SGHTA and FQGTGA. V lost 3 bases to trimming and J lost 5 bases; unmatched junction nucleotides: 11. The CDR3 is 17 residues long.

As for this clonotype: A read error may explain this, as a much larger clone is one base away. The J gene is TRBJ2-7, the V gene TRBV20-1; 8 bases line up with TRBD2. Per the germline V gene, CDR1 is DFQATT and CDR2 is SNEGSKA (reference sequence). The CDR3 runs 13 residues. The chain's CDR3 is CSAREGRSYGQYF. The CDR3 bases are TGCAGTGCTCGGGAGGGGCGGTCCTACGGGCAGTACTTC.

Ten or more counts support this clonotype. The chain couples TRBV7-2 to TRBJ2-5; weak D call: TRBD2 (6 bases). The V end lost 5 bases, the J end lost 1 base, and 11 bases lay between the germline ends. Germline V gene lookup returns CDR1 SGHTA and CDR2 FQGNSA. The CDR3 loop spans 14 amino acids. Written as DNA, the CDR3 is TGTGCCAGCAGCCCGGACTACCTCCAAGAGACCCAGTACTTC. Translating gives CASSPDYLQETQYF.

This clonotype was detected only a few times. The chain is built from TRBV5-1 and TRBJ1-2; D uncertain. Germline V CDR1 and CDR2: SGHRS, YFSETQ. Trimming left V 0 bases short and J 6 bases short, with 6 bases between. The CDR3 is 12 amino acids. The CDR3 loop reads CASSLEADGYTF. CDR3 in DNA: TGCGCCAGCAGCTTGGAGGCAGATGGCTACACCTTC.

This clonotype was seen only a few times. Its ends do not fully match the called genes, so a read error is possible. V gene TRBV9 combines with J gene TRBJ2-1, with 11 bases identical to TRBD2. This CDR3 spans 15 amino acids. Germline CDR1 is SGDLS and CDR2 is YYNGEE. Written as DNA, the CDR3 is TGTGCCAGCACCGTAGCGGGAGGGCCGTACAATGAGCAGTTCTTC. As protein: CASTVAGGPYNEQFF.

J is TRBJ1-5 and V is TRBV5-8, with 7 bases lining up with TRBD1. Looked up from germline, CDR1 is SGHTS and CDR2 is YDEGEE. The CDR3 runs to 15 residues. The ends lost 4 bases at V and 6 bases at J; junction bases unmatched: 10. CDR3 nucleotides: TGTGCCAGCAGCGACGGGACAGCCCTCGGTCAGCCCCAGCATTTT. This encodes CASSDGTALGQPQHF.

The chain links TRBV27 to TRBJ2-7; D is perhaps TRBD2 (5 bases). Trimming stripped 8 bases from V and 2 bases from J, with 10 bases between. The CDR3 covers 12 residues. Germline V lookup: CDR1 MNHEY, CDR2 SMNVEV (reference sequence). CDR3 in DNA: TGTGCCAGCCGAGCGGACGCCTACGAGCAGTACTTC. Translated: CASRADAYEQYF.

V gene TRBV28 combines with J gene TRBJ1-2; tentatively, D is TRBD1 (5 bases). There are 13 residues in the CDR3. Trimming cost V 8 bases and J 0 bases, with 10 bases left between them. Germline loops: CDR1 MDHEN, CDR2 SYDVKM. CDR3 amino acids: CASGDVTNYGYTF. The CDR3 DNA follows: TGTGCCAGCGGGGACGTAACTAACTATGGCTACACCTTC.

The sample holds many counts of this clonotype. The chain is built from TRBV6-2 or TRBV6-3 and TRBJ2-7, with D possibly matching TRBD2 (5 bases). CDR1 and CDR2 (germline): MNHEY, SVGEGT. The CDR3 sequence is 13 residues long. Between the trimmed V and J ends, which lost 5 bases and 2 bases, there was a span of 10 bases. The CDR3 is CASSPRDPYEQYF. The CDR3 bases are TGTGCCAGCAGTCCCCGGGATCCCTACGAGCAGTACTTC.

This chain connects TRBV3-1 to TRBJ2-7; D might be TRBD2 (5 bases). This CDR3 is 12 amino acids long. V was shortened by 5 bases and J by 6 bases, with 11 bases between the two germline ends. The germline V gene has CDR1 LGHDT and CDR2 YNNKEL (reference sequence). This chain's CDR3 is CASSVLGTEQYF. The CDR3 bases are TGTGCCAGCAGCGTACTAGGAACCGAGCAGTACTTC.

Ten or more counts support this clonotype. The rearrangement links TRBV7-3 to TRBJ2-5; the D is unclear. Trimming removed 2 bases at V and 2 bases at J, with 6 bases between. CDR3 length: 13 residues. Looked up from germline, CDR1 is SGHTA and CDR2 is FQGTGA. The CDR3 loop is CASSLWVQETQYF. The DNA for the CDR3 is TGTGCCAGCAGCTTATGGGTTCAAGAGACCCAGTACTTC.